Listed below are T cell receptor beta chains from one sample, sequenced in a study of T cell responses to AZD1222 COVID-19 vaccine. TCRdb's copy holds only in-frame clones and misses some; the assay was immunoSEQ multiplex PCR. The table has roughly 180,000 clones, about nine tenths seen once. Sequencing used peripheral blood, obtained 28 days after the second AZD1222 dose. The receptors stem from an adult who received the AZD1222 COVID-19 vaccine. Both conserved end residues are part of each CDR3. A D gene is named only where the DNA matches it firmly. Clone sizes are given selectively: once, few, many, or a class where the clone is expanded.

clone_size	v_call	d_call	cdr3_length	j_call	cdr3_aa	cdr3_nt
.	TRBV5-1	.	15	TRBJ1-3	CASASRLGVENTIYF	TGCGCCAGCGCAAGCCGACTGGGTGTCGAAAACACCATATATTTT
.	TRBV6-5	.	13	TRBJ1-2	CATDKGRLFGYTF	TGTGCCACCGATAAGGGACGGCTCTTTGGCTACACCTTC
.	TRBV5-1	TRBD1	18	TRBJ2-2	CASSPMPQGASSTGELFF	TGCGCCAGCAGCCCGATGCCTCAGGGGGCGAGTAGCACCGGGGAGCTGTTTTTT
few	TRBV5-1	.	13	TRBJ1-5	CASSLVSGQPQHF	TGCGCCAGCAGCTTAGTTTCGGGACAGCCCCAGCATTTT
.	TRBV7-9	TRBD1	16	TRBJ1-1	CASSLAPASQNRGAFF	TGTGCCAGCAGCTTAGCCCCGGCTTCCCAGAACAGGGGGGCTTTCTTT
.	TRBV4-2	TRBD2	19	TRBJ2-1	CASSRLAGGLRVSYNEQFF	TGTGCCAGCAGCCGTCTAGCGGGAGGACTCCGGGTATCCTACAATGAGCAGTTCTTC
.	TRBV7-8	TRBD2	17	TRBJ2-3	CASSLFLAGGMADTQYF	TGTGCCAGCAGCTTATTCCTAGCGGGAGGTATGGCAGATACGCAGTATTTT
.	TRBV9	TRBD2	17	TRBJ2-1	CASSVAIAGGYYNEQFF	TGTGCCAGCAGCGTTGCGATAGCGGGGGGCTACTACAATGAGCAGTTCTTC
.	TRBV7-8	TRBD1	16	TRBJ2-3	CASTSLGAGGGDTQYF	TGTGCCAGCACCTCCCTGGGGGCAGGGGGCGGAGATACGCAGTATTTT
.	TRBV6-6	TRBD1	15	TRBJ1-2	CASSYGAGGSYGYTF	TGTGCCAGCAGTTACGGGGCAGGGGGGAGCTATGGCTACACCTTC
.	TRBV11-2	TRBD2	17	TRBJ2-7	CASSLRGRGGSSYEQYF	TGTGCCAGCAGCTTAAGAGGACGCGGCGGGAGCTCCTACGAGCAGTACTTC
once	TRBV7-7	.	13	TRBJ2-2	CASSHGDTGELFF	TGTGCTAGCAGCCACGGGGACACCGGGGAGCTGTTTTTT
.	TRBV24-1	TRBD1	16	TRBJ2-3	CATSDRDRLGTDTQYF	TGTGCCACCAGTGATCGGGACAGGCTAGGCACAGATACGCAGTATTTT
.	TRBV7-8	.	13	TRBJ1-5	CASGGLSNQPQHF	TGTGCCAGCGGGGGGCTTTCAAATCAGCCCCAGCATTTT
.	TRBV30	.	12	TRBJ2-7	CAWTGASYEQYF	TGTGCCTGGACAGGGGCCTCCTACGAGCAGTACTTC
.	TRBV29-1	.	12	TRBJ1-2	CSVASGVYGYTF	TGCAGCGTTGCATCGGGAGTCTATGGCTACACCTTC
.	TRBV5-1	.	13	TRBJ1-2	CASSSQGLDGYTF	TGCGCCAGCAGCTCCCAGGGCCTTGATGGCTACACCTTC
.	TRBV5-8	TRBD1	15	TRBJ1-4	CASSFGQGFNEKLFF	TGTGCCAGCAGCTTTGGACAGGGGTTTAATGAAAAACTGTTTTTT
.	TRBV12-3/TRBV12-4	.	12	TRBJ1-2	CASRRENYGYTF	TGTGCCAGCAGGCGCGAGAACTATGGCTACACCTTC
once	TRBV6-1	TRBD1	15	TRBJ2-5	CASSPGTGAKETQYF	TGTGCCAGCAGTCCCGGGACAGGGGCGAAAGAGACCCAGTACTTC
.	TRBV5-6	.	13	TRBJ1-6	CAGARGEDSPLHF	TGTGCCGGAGCGCGGGGGGAGGATTCACCCCTCCACTTT
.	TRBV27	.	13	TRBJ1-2	CASSLSSRRGYTF	TGTGCCAGCAGTTTATCGTCCAGGCGCGGCTACACCTTC
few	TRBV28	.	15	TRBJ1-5	CASSFSGALNQPQHF	TGTGCCAGCAGTTTTTCGGGGGCCCTCAATCAGCCCCAGCATTTT
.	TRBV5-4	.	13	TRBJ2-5	CASSLGGRETQYF	TGTGCCAGCAGCCTAGGGGGACGGGAGACCCAGTACTTC
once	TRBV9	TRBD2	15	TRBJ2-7	CASSVELAGIYEQYF	TGTGCCAGCAGCGTAGAACTAGCGGGGATATACGAGCAGTACTTC
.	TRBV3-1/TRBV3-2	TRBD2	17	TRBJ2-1	CASSQNTAGAGDNEQFF	TGTGCCAGCAGCCAGAATACGGCGGGAGCTGGGGACAATGAGCAGTTCTTC
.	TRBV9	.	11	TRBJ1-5	CASGLNQPQHF	TGTGCCAGCGGCTTAAATCAGCCCCAGCATTTT
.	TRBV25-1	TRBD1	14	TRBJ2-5	CASKGTGGKETQYF	TGTGCCAGCAAAGGGACAGGGGGAAAAGAGACCCAGTACTTC
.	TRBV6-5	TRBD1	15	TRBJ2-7	CASIYRDRFIYEQYF	TGTGCCAGCATCTACCGGGACAGGTTCATCTACGAGCAGTACTTC
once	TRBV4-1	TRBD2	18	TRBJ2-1	CASSQGLGAGGWYNEQFF	TGCGCCAGCAGCCAAGGATTGGGGGCGGGAGGGTGGTACAATGAGCAGTTCTTC
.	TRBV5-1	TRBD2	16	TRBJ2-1	CASSLGLAVSYNEQFF	TGCGCCAGCAGCTTGGGACTAGCGGTCTCCTACAATGAGCAGTTCTTC
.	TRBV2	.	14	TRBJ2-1	CASSGEFRSNEQFF	TGTGCCAGCAGTGGGGAGTTCAGGTCCAATGAGCAGTTCTTC
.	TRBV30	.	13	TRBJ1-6	CAWEIQGNSPLHF	TGTGCCTGGGAAATACAGGGAAATTCACCCCTCCACTTT
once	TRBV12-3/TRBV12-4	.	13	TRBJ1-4	CASKPGGNEKLFF	TGTGCCAGCAAGCCGGGAGGAAATGAAAAACTGTTTTTT
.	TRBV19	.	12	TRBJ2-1	CASSMGGNEQFF	TGTGCCAGTAGTATGGGGGGAAATGAGCAGTTCTTC
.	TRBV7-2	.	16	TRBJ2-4	CASALSWDRAKNIQYF	TGTGCCAGCGCCCTCTCCTGGGATAGAGCCAAAAACATTCAGTACTTC
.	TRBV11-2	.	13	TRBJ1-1	CASSLEPSSEAFF	TGTGCCAGCAGCTTAGAGCCAAGCAGTGAAGCTTTCTTT
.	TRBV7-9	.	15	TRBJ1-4	CASSLGGVANEKLFF	TGTGCCAGCAGCTTAGGAGGAGTGGCTAATGAAAAACTGTTTTTT
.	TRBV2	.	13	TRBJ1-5	CASTWDSNQPQHF	TGTGCCAGCACTTGGGACAGCAATCAGCCCCAGCATTTT
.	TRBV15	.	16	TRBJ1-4	CATSRDRPSDNEKLFF	TGTGCCACCAGCAGAGATCGACCCTCAGATAATGAAAAACTGTTTTTT
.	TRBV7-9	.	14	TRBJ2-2	CASSPMGSTGELFF	TGTGCCAGCAGTCCGATGGGTTCCACCGGGGAGCTGTTTTTT
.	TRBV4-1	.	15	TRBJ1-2	CASSQDITANYGYTF	TGCGCCAGCAGCCAAGATATAACAGCTAACTATGGCTACACCTTC
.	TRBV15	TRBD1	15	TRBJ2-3	CATSPQGTNVDTQYF	TGTGCCACCAGCCCACAGGGGACCAACGTGGATACGCAGTATTTT
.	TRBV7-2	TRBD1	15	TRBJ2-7	CASSYRDRGRSEQYF	TGTGCCAGCAGCTACCGGGACAGGGGGCGAAGTGAGCAGTACTTC
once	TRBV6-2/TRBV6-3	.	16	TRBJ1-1	CASSYERAFGVTEAFF	TGTGCCAGCAGTTATGAACGGGCCTTTGGGGTAACTGAAGCTTTCTTT
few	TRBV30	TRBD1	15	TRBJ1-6	CAWSPPQGANSPLHF	TGTGCCTGGAGTCCCCCCCAGGGGGCTAATTCACCCCTCCACTTT
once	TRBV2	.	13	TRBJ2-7	CASSEPETYEQYF	TGTGCCAGCAGTGAACCCGAGACCTACGAGCAGTACTTC
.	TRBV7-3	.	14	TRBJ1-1	CASSLTGQNTEAFF	TGTGCCAGCAGCTTAACCGGGCAGAACACTGAAGCTTTCTTT
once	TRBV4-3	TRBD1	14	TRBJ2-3	CASSLGTGIDTQYF	TGCGCCAGCAGCCTCGGGACAGGGATAGATACGCAGTATTTT
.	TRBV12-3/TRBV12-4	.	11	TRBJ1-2	CASSLGGRNTF	TGTGCCAGCAGTTTAGGAGGACGCAACACCTTC
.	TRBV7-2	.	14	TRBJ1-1	CASSFQGRVTEAFF	TGTGCCAGCAGCTTCCAGGGAAGGGTCACTGAAGCTTTCTTT
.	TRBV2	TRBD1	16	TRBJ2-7	CASSEGFGTGSYEQYF	TGTGCCAGCAGTGAAGGTTTTGGGACAGGCTCCTACGAGCAGTACTTC
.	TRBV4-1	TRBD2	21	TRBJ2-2	CASSQPRRGLAGGPGTGELFF	TGCGCCAGCAGCCAACCCCGCCGAGGACTAGCGGGAGGGCCGGGCACCGGGGAGCTGTTTTTT
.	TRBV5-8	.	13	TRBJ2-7	CASSLGQSYEQYF	TGTGCCAGCAGCTTGGGACAGTCCTACGAGCAGTACTTC
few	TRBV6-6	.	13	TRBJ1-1	CASSYRVNTEAFF	TGTGCCAGCAGTTACAGAGTGAACACTGAAGCTTTCTTT
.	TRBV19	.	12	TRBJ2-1	CASSIGVNEQFF	TGTGCCAGTAGTATAGGCGTTAATGAGCAGTTCTTC
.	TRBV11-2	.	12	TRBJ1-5	CASSHSGQPQHF	TGTGCCAGCAGCCACAGTGGTCAGCCCCAGCATTTT